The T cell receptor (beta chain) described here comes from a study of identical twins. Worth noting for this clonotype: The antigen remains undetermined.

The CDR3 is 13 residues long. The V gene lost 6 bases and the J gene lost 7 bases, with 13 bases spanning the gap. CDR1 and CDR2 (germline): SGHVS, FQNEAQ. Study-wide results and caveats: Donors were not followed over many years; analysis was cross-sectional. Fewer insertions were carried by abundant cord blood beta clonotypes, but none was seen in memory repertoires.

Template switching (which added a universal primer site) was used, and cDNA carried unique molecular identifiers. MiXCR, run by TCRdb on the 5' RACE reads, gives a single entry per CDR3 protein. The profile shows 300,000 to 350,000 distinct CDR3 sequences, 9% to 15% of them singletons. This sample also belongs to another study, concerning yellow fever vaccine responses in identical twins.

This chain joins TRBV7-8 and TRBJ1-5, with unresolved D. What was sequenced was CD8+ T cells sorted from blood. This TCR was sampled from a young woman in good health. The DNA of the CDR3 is TGTGCCAGCAGACGCGATGGAGGCCAGCCCCAGCATTTT. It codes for CASRRDGGQPQHF.